Below, 8 T cell receptor beta chains from the same sample are listed, as sequenced in a study of blood T cell repertoires in COVID-19. Method: immunoSEQ multiplex PCR; TCRdb's copy keeps in-frame clones and lacks some. The repertoire holds a few hundred thousand clones, with around 89% as singletons. Material: peripheral blood. Source of these receptors: a man aged 40-49 years with acute or convalescent COVID-19.

The chain is built from TRBV30 and TRBJ2-3, with D tentatively TRBD1 (5 bases). CDR1 and CDR2 from the germline V gene are GTSNPN and SVGIG (reference sequence). This CDR3 is built from 14 residues. Trimming shortened V by 3 bases and J by 0 bases, and 10 bases separated the two germline ends. The CDR3 DNA reads TGTGCCTGGAGCCCCCCAGGGAGCACAGATACGCAGTATTTT. Its protein product is CAWSPPGSTDTQYF. Complete variable domain (other parts from reference TRBV30 and TRBJ2-3): SQTIHQWPATLVQPVGSPLSLECTVEGTSNPNLYWYRQAAGRGLQLLFYSVGIGQISSEVPQNLSASRPQDRQFILSSKKLLLSDSGFYLCAWSPPGSTDTQYFGPGTRLTVL.

The V gene is TRBV7-9, the J gene TRBJ2-2, with unresolved D. The CDR3 totals 15 residues. Germline CDR1 is SEHNR and CDR2 is FQNEAQ (reference sequence). V gave up 5 bases and J gave up 1 base, with 11 bases separating them. Written as DNA, the CDR3 is TGTGCCAGCAGCCATCCTGACAAGAACACCGGGGAGCTGTTTTTT. It encodes CASSHPDKNTGELFF.

The rearrangement joins TRBV11-3 to TRBJ2-5, with 7 bases identical to TRBD2. CDR3 length: 14 residues. Trimming cost V 8 bases and J 2 bases; bases outside gene matches: 8. The germline V gene has CDR1 SGHNT and CDR2 YENEEA. CDR3 sequence: CASGVAGAQETQYF. CDR3 nucleotide sequence: TGTGCCAGCGGGGTAGCGGGCGCGCAAGAGACCCAGTACTTC.

J is TRBJ1-5 and V is TRBV9; TRBD1 matches at 9 bases. This CDR3 spans 17 amino acids. The J segment lost 4 bases and the V segment lost 0 bases, leaving 8 bases of the junction unmatched. The germline V gene has CDR1 SGDLS and CDR2 YYNGEE. The CDR3 DNA reads TGTGCCAGCAGCGTAGACCCCCGGGACAGGGAGAATCAGCCCCAGCATTTT. Protein: CASSVDPRDRENQPQHF.

This chain uses TRBV28 with TRBJ2-7, with 7 positions matching TRBD1. CDR3 length: 14 residues. Germline V gene data show CDR1 as MDHEN and CDR2 as SYDVKM. V gave up 5 bases and J gave up 2 bases; unmatched junction bases: 6. CDR3 loop: CASSPGGYTYEQYF. The CDR3 DNA is TGTGCCAGCAGTCCAGGGGGTTACACCTACGAGCAGTACTTC.

This clone was found a few times. The chain joins TRBV10-3 to TRBJ1-2; the D gene is possibly TRBD1 (6 bases). Germline V gene data show CDR1 as ENHRY and CDR2 as SYGVKD. The CDR3 covers 14 residues. V shed 5 bases and J shed 0 bases, with 10 bases lying between them. The CDR3 DNA reads as TGTGCCATCAGTCAACAGGGATCTAACTATGGCTACACCTTC. This encodes CAISQQGSNYGYTF.

This clone came up a few times. The CDR3 nucleotides read TGCAGTGCTAGTCCCGGGACAGTTAACAATGAGCAGTTCTTC. Translation: CSASPGTVNNEQFF. The J gene is TRBJ2-1, the V gene TRBV20-1; TRBD1 aligns across 7 bases. CDR3 length: 14 amino acids. CDR1 is DFQATT, CDR2 SNEGSKA, per germline (reference sequence). V shed 3 bases, J shed 5 bases, and the junction held 7 bases outside the gene matches.

The chain uses TRBV9 and TRBJ2-1, with 7 bases identical to TRBD1. J gave up 9 bases and V 4 bases, and 7 bases lay outside the gene matches. CDR1 and CDR2 from the germline V gene are SGDLS and YYNGEE. This CDR3 is 13 amino acids long. This chain's CDR3 is CASSFSTGTEQFF. DNA of the CDR3: TGTGCCAGCAGCTTTTCGACAGGGACTGAGCAGTTCTTC.